The TCR beta chain under discussion was sequenced for a study of monozygotic twins with inflammatory bowel disease. No DNA is given; TCRdb re-called the 5' RACE reads and lists each CDR3 protein once. The sample table includes some 330,000 distinct CDR3 sequences. CDR1 and CDR2 (germline): DFQATT, SNEGSKA (reference sequence). This CDR3 is 13 amino acids long. Sequences were obtained from blood. This sequence was found in a human donor with ulcerative colitis or Crohn's disease, or a healthy co-twin of an affected twin (not recorded which). This rearrangement joins TRBV20-1 to TRBJ2-7; TCRdb designates TRBD1, a call that cannot be tested without DNA. CDR3 sequence reads: CSARPWDYYEQYF.